A selection of T cell receptor beta chains follows, all from one sample in a study of OX40 agonist ivuxolimab in advanced cancers. Clones were read by immunoSEQ multiplex PCR, and TCRdb kept only the in-frame ones, dropping some. The sample carries fewer than 85,000 clones, roughly nine tenths recorded once. Sequencing used CD4+ or CD8+ T cells sorted from blood, obtained in a trial of the OX40 agonist ivuxolimab. These TCRs come from an adult with an advanced solid tumor such as melanoma, head and neck, liver or kidney cancer. Each CDR3 is given with its conserved first and last residue. Each record gives: V gene, J gene, clone size, D gene, CDR3 DNA, CDR3 protein. The D gene is left open where the match is weak. Size tells how often a clone was seen (once, few, many) or the class of an expanded clone, and some rows leave it out.

TRBV6-5	TRBJ2-2	NA	TRBD1	TGTGCCAGCAGTTACTTGGACAGGGACACCGGGGAGCTGTTTTTT	CASSYLDRDTGELFF
TRBV6-5	TRBJ1-5	NA	TRBD1	TGTGCCAGCAGTTACTCCGGGACAGGGAATCAGCCCCAGCATTTT	CASSYSGTGNQPQHF
TRBV7-2	TRBJ2-5	NA	NA	TGTGCCAGCGGCCGCGGTTCCCAAGAGACCCAGTACTTC	CASGRGSQETQYF
TRBV11-2	TRBJ2-3	NA	NA	TGTGCCAGCAGCTTAGGAGGACAAAGCACAGATACGCAGTATTTT	CASSLGGQSTDTQYF
TRBV19	TRBJ1-5	NA	NA	TGTGCCAGTAGTATACCCTTTGTGGGGAGCAATCAGCCCCAGCATTTT	CASSIPFVGSNQPQHF
TRBV7-9	TRBJ1-1	NA	TRBD1	TGTGCCAGCAGCCTAGGACAGGAAACTGAAGCTTTCTTT	CASSLGQETEAFF
TRBV27	TRBJ2-7	NA	NA	TGTGCCAGCAGGCCTATGGGGACACTGGGGGAGCAGTACTTC	CASRPMGTLGEQYF
TRBV7-2	TRBJ2-7	NA	NA	TGTGCCAGCAGCTTCGGCAGGATGGGTACCTACGAGCAGTACTTC	CASSFGRMGTYEQYF
TRBV6-6	TRBJ1-2	NA	NA	TGTGCCAGCAGTTATGGGGTTGGCTATGGCTACACCTTC	CASSYGVGYGYTF
TRBV15	TRBJ1-4	NA	NA	TGTGCCACCAGCAGAGGGGGCTTAGTTGAAAAACTGTTTTTT	CATSRGGLVEKLFF
TRBV5-1	TRBJ2-3	NA	NA	TGCGCCAGCAGCCAAACGGGCGGGACAGATACGCAGTATTTT	CASSQTGGTDTQYF
TRBV5-1	TRBJ2-5	NA	NA	TGCGCCAGCAGCTTCCTCTCCCGTTTTGGGACAAAAGAGACCCAGTACTTC	CASSFLSRFGTKETQYF
TRBV27	TRBJ1-1	NA	NA	TGTGCCAGCAGTTTATCGAGGGGATGGGCTGAAGCTTTCTTT	CASSLSRGWAEAFF
TRBV5-1	TRBJ2-1	NA	NA	TGCGCCAGCAGCCCGGGGACGGAGGGAAATGAGCAGTTCTTC	CASSPGTEGNEQFF
TRBV7-9	TRBJ2-3	NA	NA	TGTGCCAGCAGCTGGCGTGGATCCGATACGCAGTATTTT	CASSWRGSDTQYF
TRBV27	TRBJ1-1	NA	NA	TGTGCCAGCAGGCAAAACAGGGTGGCTTTCTTT	CASRQNRVAFF
TRBV18	TRBJ2-1	NA	TRBD1	TGTGCCAGCTCACCGGGACAGAGCTCCTACAATGAGCAGTTCTTC	CASSPGQSSYNEQFF
TRBV28	TRBJ2-7	NA	TRBD2	TGTGCCAGCAGTCCTGGGACTACCTGGGAGCAGTACTTC	CASSPGTTWEQYF
TRBV19	TRBJ1-5	NA	TRBD1	TGTGCCAGTAGTGCCTCGACAGGGAGGCTGGGCAATCAGCCCCAGCATTTT	CASSASTGRLGNQPQHF
TRBV2	TRBJ1-5	NA	NA	TGTGCCAGCAGTTGGCAAACCGACAATCAGCCCCAGCATTTT	CASSWQTDNQPQHF
TRBV2	TRBJ2-7	NA	TRBD1	TGTGCCAGCAGTGACAGGGGGCGGGAGCAGTACTTC	CASSDRGREQYF
TRBV19	TRBJ2-1	NA	TRBD2	TGTGCCAGTACTCTTAGCGGGCCCAGCTCCTACAATGAGCAGTTCTTC	CASTLSGPSSYNEQFF
TRBV5-1	TRBJ2-1	NA	NA	TGCGCCAGCAGCTTCATAACGGGACCTAGCTTCAATGAGCAGTTCTTC	CASSFITGPSFNEQFF
TRBV20-1	TRBJ1-3	NA	NA	TGCAGTGGCTATGGGGAAAACACCATATATTTT	CSGYGENTIYF
TRBV7-2	TRBJ1-2	NA	NA	TGTGCCAGCAGCTTAGATTTCTCGACAGGCTATGGCTACACCTTC	CASSLDFSTGYGYTF
TRBV11-1	TRBJ2-3	NA	NA	TGTGCCAGCAGCTTTGCGGATACGCAGTATTTT	CASSFADTQYF
TRBV29-1	TRBJ2-1	NA	NA	TGCAGCGTTGAACAAGGGGCGCGGTACAATGAGCAGTTCTTC	CSVEQGARYNEQFF
TRBV5-1	TRBJ2-1	NA	TRBD1	TGCCCTTCAGAGACAGGGGCCTACAATGAGCAGTTCTTC	CPSETGAYNEQFF
TRBV7-2	TRBJ1-5	few	NA	TGTGCCAGCAGCTTAGACACACAGGGTAGCAATCAGCCCCAGCATTTT	CASSLDTQGSNQPQHF
TRBV28	TRBJ2-4	NA	NA	TGTGCCACCTTATCAAAAAACATTCAGTACTTC	CATLSKNIQYF
TRBV10-3	TRBJ2-5	NA	NA	TGTGCCATCAGTGAGACAAGGGAGACCCAGTACTTC	CAISETRETQYF